This T cell receptor beta chain was found in a study of blood T cell repertoires in COVID-19. Whole-study context: Both acute and convalescent COVID-19 samples were obtained from the United States, Italy and Spain.

V lost 2 bases and J lost 4, with 15 bases in between. The CDR3 contains 16 residues. Germline V lookup: CDR1 LNHDA, CDR2 SQIVND (reference sequence). The assay was immunoSEQ multiplex PCR, and TCRdb's table has in-frame clones only and misses some. The sample has approximately 27,000 clones; roughly 80% are singletons. V gene TRBV19 combines with J gene TRBJ2-1; tentatively, D is TRBD2 (6 bases). This TCR derives from a human donor in a cohort sampled during active COVID-19. The source material was peripheral blood. The CDR3 region has the DNA TGTGCCAGTAGTATATCCCTCGGGAGAGGGTACAATGAGCAGTTCTTC. It translates to CASSISLGRGYNEQFF.